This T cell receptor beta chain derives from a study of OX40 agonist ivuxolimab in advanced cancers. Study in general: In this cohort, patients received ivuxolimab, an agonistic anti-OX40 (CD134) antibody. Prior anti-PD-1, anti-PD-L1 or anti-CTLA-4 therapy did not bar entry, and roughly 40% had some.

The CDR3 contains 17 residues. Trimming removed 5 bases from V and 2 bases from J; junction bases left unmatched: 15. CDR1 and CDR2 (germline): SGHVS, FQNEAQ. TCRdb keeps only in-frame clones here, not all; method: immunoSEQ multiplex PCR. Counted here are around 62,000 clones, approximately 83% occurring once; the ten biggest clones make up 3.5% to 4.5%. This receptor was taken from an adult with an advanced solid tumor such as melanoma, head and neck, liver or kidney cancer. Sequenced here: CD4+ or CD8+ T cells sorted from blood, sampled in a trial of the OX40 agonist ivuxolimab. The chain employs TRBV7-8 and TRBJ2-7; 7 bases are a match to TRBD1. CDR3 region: CASSPRRRRGPTYEQYF. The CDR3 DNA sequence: TGTGCCAGCAGCCCTAGAAGGCGTAGGGGGCCCACCTACGAGCAGTACTTC.